Listed below are T cell receptor beta chains from one sample, sequenced in a study of cytomegalovirus exposure and HLA in healthy donors. The protocol was immunoSEQ multiplex PCR, while the TCRdb copy is restricted to in-frame clones and leaves out a portion. The sample lists roughly 150,000 clones, around 80% occurring once. The sample consisted of PBMCs. The receptors stem from a woman between 40 and 50 years old in good health and CMV-seropositive. Both conserved end residues are part of each CDR3. Each record gives: J gene, clone size, V gene, D gene, CDR3 DNA, CDR3 protein. A D gene is named only where the DNA matches it firmly. The listing skips clone size in some rows; elsewhere it reads once, few, many or a size class.

j_call: TRBJ1-1; clone_size: NA; v_call: TRBV5-4; d_call: NA; cdr3_nt: TGTGCCAGCAGCCTCCAAGAGGTATACACTGAAGCTTTCTTT; cdr3_aa: CASSLQEVYTEAFF
j_call: TRBJ2-6; clone_size: NA; v_call: TRBV30; d_call: NA; cdr3_nt: TGTGCCTGGAGTGGGGGGCTAACCTCTGGGGCCAACGTCCTGACTTTC; cdr3_aa: CAWSGGLTSGANVLTF
j_call: TRBJ1-4; clone_size: NA; v_call: TRBV7-8; d_call: NA; cdr3_nt: TGTGCCAGCAGCTTGAGTGCAGGGGCCGTGATAAATGAAAAACTGTTTTTT; cdr3_aa: CASSLSAGAVINEKLFF
j_call: TRBJ2-7; clone_size: NA; v_call: TRBV28; d_call: NA; cdr3_nt: TGTGCCAGCAGTTTACGGGGTGAGCAGTACTTC; cdr3_aa: CASSLRGEQYF
j_call: TRBJ2-2; clone_size: NA; v_call: TRBV27; d_call: NA; cdr3_nt: TGTGCCAGCAGTTTGGCGGTAGGCCTGAACACCGGGGAGCTGTTTTTT; cdr3_aa: CASSLAVGLNTGELFF
j_call: TRBJ2-2; clone_size: NA; v_call: TRBV12-5; d_call: TRBD2; cdr3_nt: TGTGCTAGTGGCCAGGGAGGGGCCGGGGAGCTGTTTTTT; cdr3_aa: CASGQGGAGELFF
j_call: TRBJ2-3; clone_size: NA; v_call: TRBV5-4; d_call: NA; cdr3_nt: TGTGCCAGCAGCTTGGCCGACAGGGAGGCGCAGTATTTT; cdr3_aa: CASSLADREAQYF
j_call: TRBJ1-3; clone_size: NA; v_call: TRBV7-9; d_call: TRBD1; cdr3_nt: TGTGCCAGCCGGGACAGCTCTGGAAACACCATATATTTT; cdr3_aa: CASRDSSGNTIYF
j_call: TRBJ2-1; clone_size: NA; v_call: TRBV5-1; d_call: NA; cdr3_nt: TGCGCCAGCAGCTCAGACCTAGCAGTTGAGCAGTTCTTC; cdr3_aa: CASSSDLAVEQFF
j_call: TRBJ2-1; clone_size: NA; v_call: TRBV6-5; d_call: NA; cdr3_nt: TGTGCCAGCAGGCCCGTTCAGGGTCCCTCCAATGAGCAGTTCTTC; cdr3_aa: CASRPVQGPSNEQFF
j_call: TRBJ2-7; clone_size: NA; v_call: TRBV19; d_call: TRBD1; cdr3_nt: TGTGCCAGTAGTATATGGAGAGGGACAGGGGTCGACTACGAGCAGTACTTC; cdr3_aa: CASSIWRGTGVDYEQYF
j_call: TRBJ1-5; clone_size: NA; v_call: TRBV30; d_call: TRBD1; cdr3_nt: TGTGCCTGGAGTGGGGACAGGGGAAGACAGCCCCAGCATTTT; cdr3_aa: CAWSGDRGRQPQHF
j_call: TRBJ2-4; clone_size: NA; v_call: TRBV5-6; d_call: TRBD2; cdr3_nt: TGTGCCAGCAGCTTGGCGGTTGTAGGGAGGGAACTGTCCAAAAACATTCAGTACTTC; cdr3_aa: CASSLAVVGRELSKNIQYF
j_call: TRBJ2-1; clone_size: NA; v_call: TRBV5-5; d_call: NA; cdr3_nt: TGTGCCAGCAGCTTGGTGGGGGGGGCCGGCCTGTACAATGAGCAGTTCTTC; cdr3_aa: CASSLVGGAGLYNEQFF
j_call: TRBJ2-1; clone_size: NA; v_call: TRBV7-8; d_call: TRBD2; cdr3_nt: TGTGCCAGCAGCCCCCGGACTAGCGGGAGGGCCAATGAGCAGTTCTTC; cdr3_aa: CASSPRTSGRANEQFF
j_call: TRBJ2-7; clone_size: NA; v_call: TRBV30; d_call: NA; cdr3_nt: TGTGCCTGGAAAGGAGGGCAGGGGGTTTACGAGCAGTACTTC; cdr3_aa: CAWKGGQGVYEQYF
j_call: TRBJ2-5; clone_size: NA; v_call: TRBV15; d_call: NA; cdr3_nt: TGTGCCACCAGCGCAGGGAAAATAGCAGAGACCCAGTACTTC; cdr3_aa: CATSAGKIAETQYF
j_call: TRBJ1-5; clone_size: NA; v_call: TRBV2; d_call: TRBD1; cdr3_nt: TGTGCCAGCAGTGGAGGGACAGGGAATCAGCCCCAGCATTTT; cdr3_aa: CASSGGTGNQPQHF
j_call: TRBJ1-1; clone_size: NA; v_call: TRBV2; d_call: NA; cdr3_nt: TGTGCCAGCAGTGAACTAAACACTGAAGCTTTCTTT; cdr3_aa: CASSELNTEAFF
j_call: TRBJ2-7; clone_size: NA; v_call: TRBV5-6; d_call: TRBD2; cdr3_nt: TGTGCCAGCAGCCTATTGAGTGGCGGGGGAGAGCAGTACTTC; cdr3_aa: CASSLLSGGGEQYF
j_call: TRBJ2-7; clone_size: NA; v_call: TRBV19; d_call: NA; cdr3_nt: TGTGCCAGTAGTATCGGGACACTTATTGGGGTCGAGCAGTACTTC; cdr3_aa: CASSIGTLIGVEQYF
j_call: TRBJ2-3; clone_size: NA; v_call: TRBV5-1; d_call: NA; cdr3_nt: TGCGCCAGCAGCTCCGACTTCACAGATACGCAGTATTTT; cdr3_aa: CASSSDFTDTQYF
j_call: TRBJ2-5; clone_size: NA; v_call: TRBV7-6; d_call: TRBD2; cdr3_nt: TGTGCCAGCAGCCAGACTAGCGGGAGGGCCTTAGAGACCCAGTACTTC; cdr3_aa: CASSQTSGRALETQYF
j_call: TRBJ1-4; clone_size: few; v_call: TRBV5-1; d_call: TRBD1; cdr3_nt: TGCGCCAGCAGCTTGGGGACAGGGGCCGGAGGGGGAAATGAAAAACTGTTTTTT; cdr3_aa: CASSLGTGAGGGNEKLFF
j_call: TRBJ2-1; clone_size: once; v_call: TRBV5-1; d_call: NA; cdr3_nt: TGCGCCAGCAGCTTGGGGGGAGGTGCATACAATGAGCAGTTCTTC; cdr3_aa: CASSLGGGAYNEQFF
j_call: TRBJ1-3; clone_size: NA; v_call: TRBV29-1; d_call: NA; cdr3_nt: TGCAGCGCTTACTTACTTGGAAACACCATATATTTT; cdr3_aa: CSAYLLGNTIYF
j_call: TRBJ2-7; clone_size: NA; v_call: TRBV6-5; d_call: TRBD2; cdr3_nt: TGTGCCAGCATCGCGGGGGGCGAGCAGTACTTC; cdr3_aa: CASIAGGEQYF
j_call: TRBJ2-7; clone_size: NA; v_call: TRBV5-4; d_call: TRBD2; cdr3_nt: TGTGCCAGCAGCTTGGGCAATAGCGGGATACTCTACGAGCAGTACTTC; cdr3_aa: CASSLGNSGILYEQYF
j_call: TRBJ2-5; clone_size: NA; v_call: TRBV27; d_call: TRBD2; cdr3_nt: TGTGCCAGCAGTACTTGGAGCGGCGGGAGGGTTCAAGAGACCCAGTACTTC; cdr3_aa: CASSTWSGGRVQETQYF
j_call: TRBJ2-6; clone_size: NA; v_call: TRBV18; d_call: TRBD1; cdr3_nt: TGTGCCAGCTCACCACTGGGACAGGGACAATCTGGGGCCAACGTCCTGACTTTC; cdr3_aa: CASSPLGQGQSGANVLTF
j_call: TRBJ2-4; clone_size: NA; v_call: TRBV5-1; d_call: TRBD2; cdr3_nt: TGCGCCAGCAGCGAGACTAGCGGGAGGATTAATGGGGTCAAAAACATTCAGTACTTC; cdr3_aa: CASSETSGRINGVKNIQYF
j_call: TRBJ2-7; clone_size: NA; v_call: TRBV5-3; d_call: TRBD1; cdr3_nt: TGTGCCAGAAGCCGTCCGGGACAGGGGTTTGTCGAGCAGTACTTC; cdr3_aa: CARSRPGQGFVEQYF
j_call: TRBJ2-1; clone_size: NA; v_call: TRBV7-9; d_call: NA; cdr3_nt: TGTGCCAGCAGCTTAATGCTTAGCTTTGAGCAGTTCTTC; cdr3_aa: CASSLMLSFEQFF
j_call: TRBJ1-5; clone_size: NA; v_call: TRBV2; d_call: NA; cdr3_nt: TGTGCCAGCAGCGGTCGTTTGGGCAATCAGCCCCAGCATTTT; cdr3_aa: CASSGRLGNQPQHF
j_call: TRBJ2-4; clone_size: NA; v_call: TRBV7-8; d_call: NA; cdr3_nt: TGTGCCAGCAGCCCGCAAAGGACAGGAGGGTTAGCAAACATTCAGTACTTC; cdr3_aa: CASSPQRTGGLANIQYF
j_call: TRBJ2-3; clone_size: NA; v_call: TRBV10-3; d_call: NA; cdr3_nt: TGTGCCATCAGTGAGTCTCTGGCCCCAGATACGCAGTATTTT; cdr3_aa: CAISESLAPDTQYF
j_call: TRBJ2-7; clone_size: NA; v_call: TRBV15; d_call: NA; cdr3_nt: TGTGCCACCAGCAGAGAATACGGTAGCTCCTACGAGCAGTACTTC; cdr3_aa: CATSREYGSSYEQYF
j_call: TRBJ2-7; clone_size: NA; v_call: TRBV7-8; d_call: NA; cdr3_nt: TGTGCCAGCAGCTTCCAGGGCTCGTCGCATGTTGCCTACGAGCAGTACTTC; cdr3_aa: CASSFQGSSHVAYEQYF
j_call: TRBJ1-6; clone_size: few; v_call: TRBV4-3; d_call: NA; cdr3_nt: TGCGCCAGCAGCCAAGCCTCCTTTGTTGATAATTCACCCCTCCACTTT; cdr3_aa: CASSQASFVDNSPLHF
j_call: TRBJ2-7; clone_size: NA; v_call: TRBV28; d_call: NA; cdr3_nt: TGTGCCACCCAGCGCGGAGGGGTCAACGAGCAGTACTTC; cdr3_aa: CATQRGGVNEQYF
j_call: TRBJ1-4; clone_size: NA; v_call: TRBV2; d_call: TRBD1; cdr3_nt: TGTGCCAGCAGACTCGACAGGGGAACTAATGAAAAACTGTTTTTT; cdr3_aa: CASRLDRGTNEKLFF
j_call: TRBJ1-2; clone_size: NA; v_call: TRBV6-5; d_call: TRBD1; cdr3_nt: TGTGCCAGCAGACCGGGACAGGACAACTATGGCTACACCTTC; cdr3_aa: CASRPGQDNYGYTF
j_call: TRBJ1-5; clone_size: NA; v_call: TRBV5-5; d_call: NA; cdr3_nt: TGTGCCAGCAGCGTCAGGGTTGCGAATCAGCCCCAGCATTTT; cdr3_aa: CASSVRVANQPQHF
j_call: TRBJ2-1; clone_size: NA; v_call: TRBV27; d_call: TRBD2; cdr3_nt: TGTGCCAGCAGTCGGGGGGGACCCCCTCTTGATGAGCAGTTCTTC; cdr3_aa: CASSRGGPPLDEQFF
j_call: TRBJ1-4; clone_size: NA; v_call: TRBV28; d_call: NA; cdr3_nt: TGTGCCAGCACCGAAAGGGGTACTAATGAAAAACTGTTTTTT; cdr3_aa: CASTERGTNEKLFF
j_call: TRBJ2-5; clone_size: NA; v_call: TRBV6-5; d_call: TRBD2; cdr3_nt: TGTGCCAGCAGTCCGAGCGGGAGCAGTTGGGAGACCCAGTACTTC; cdr3_aa: CASSPSGSSWETQYF
j_call: TRBJ1-3; clone_size: NA; v_call: TRBV5-6; d_call: NA; cdr3_nt: TGTGCCAGCAGCTTTCCTTCCTCTGGAAACACCATATATTTT; cdr3_aa: CASSFPSSGNTIYF
j_call: TRBJ2-1; clone_size: NA; v_call: TRBV4-2; d_call: NA; cdr3_nt: TGTGCCAGCAGCCAAGTTGATATAACCAGCTCCTACAATGAGCAGTTCTTC; cdr3_aa: CASSQVDITSSYNEQFF
j_call: TRBJ1-3; clone_size: NA; v_call: TRBV7-9; d_call: NA; cdr3_nt: TGTGCCAGCAGCCCCGGAGCGGTCGGGGTTAGCTCTGGAAACACCATATATTTT; cdr3_aa: CASSPGAVGVSSGNTIYF
j_call: TRBJ1-6; clone_size: NA; v_call: TRBV7-3; d_call: NA; cdr3_nt: TGTGCCAGCAGCTTAACATCTAGCTCCTATAATTCACCCCTCCACTTT; cdr3_aa: CASSLTSSSYNSPLHF
j_call: TRBJ1-3; clone_size: NA; v_call: TRBV2; d_call: NA; cdr3_nt: TGTGCCAGCAGTGGTTTGAGCTCTGGAAACACCATATATTTT; cdr3_aa: CASSGLSSGNTIYF
j_call: TRBJ2-5; clone_size: NA; v_call: TRBV27; d_call: NA; cdr3_nt: TGTGCCAGCAGTTTCCTCCAAGAGACCCAGTACTTC; cdr3_aa: CASSFLQETQYF
j_call: TRBJ2-5; clone_size: NA; v_call: TRBV9; d_call: NA; cdr3_nt: TGTGCCAGCAGCGCGACTAACCGCCAAGAGACCCAGTACTTC; cdr3_aa: CASSATNRQETQYF